The 29 T cell receptor beta chains listed next were all sequenced from one sample in a study of blood T cell repertoires in COVID-19. The method was immunoSEQ multiplex PCR; TCRdb's version includes in-frame clones alone and lacks a portion of them. Found here are 90,000 to 110,000 clones, roughly 80% of them singletons; the top ten hold more than 4%. The source material was peripheral blood. The receptors were sampled from a human donor in a cohort sampled during active or convalescent COVID-19.

The V gene is TRBV7-2, the J gene TRBJ2-7; 14 bases map to TRBD2. The CDR3 consists of 15 residues. The trim removed 0 bases at V and 7 bases at J, leaving 2 bases unmatched. Germline V gene sequence: CDR1 SGHTA, CDR2 FQGNSA. The CDR3 sequence is CASSLATSGGVEQYF. As DNA, the CDR3 is TGTGCCAGCAGCTTAGCGACTAGCGGGGGGGTAGAGCAGTACTTC.

This chain links TRBV19 with TRBJ1-2; 9 bases line up with TRBD1. V gave up 8 bases and J gave up 4 bases; unmatched junction bases: 11. The germline CDR1 and CDR2 sequences are LNHDA and SQIVND (reference sequence). The CDR3 sequence is 15 residues long. The CDR3, as DNA: TGTGCCAGTTCCGAACGAGGACAGGGGTCCTATGGCTACACCTTC. The encoded protein is CASSERGQGSYGYTF.

The J gene is TRBJ2-2, the V gene TRBV5-4, with 10 bases that match TRBD2. The V and J ends lost 4 bases and 1 base, in that order; junction bases with no gene match: 4. CDR1 is SGHNT and CDR2 is YYREEE in the germline V gene (reference sequence). The CDR3 totals 16 residues. CDR3 in amino acids: CASSPGTSVNTGELFF. DNA of the CDR3: TGTGCCAGCAGCCCTGGGACTAGCGTGAACACCGGGGAGCTGTTTTTT.

The CDR3 reads CASSQDRGLAGRETQYF. CDR3 sequence (DNA): TGCGCCAGCAGCCAAGATCGGGGACTAGCGGGTCGAGAGACCCAGTACTTC. The gene calls are TRBV4-3 and TRBJ2-5, with 12 positions matching TRBD2. This CDR3 contains 17 residues. The trim removed 0 bases at V and 4 bases at J, leaving 6 bases unmatched. The V gene's germline CDR1 is LGHNA and CDR2 YSLEER.

The V gene is TRBV28, the J gene TRBJ1-5; 9 bases line up with TRBD1. The CDR3 loop spans 18 amino acids. Germline values: CDR1 MDHEN, CDR2 SYDVKM. J lost 6 bases, V lost 2 bases, and 14 bases had no gene match. In DNA form, the CDR3 reads TGTGCCAGCAGTTTACAAAAAATTGGGACAGGGTTGGGTCAGCCCCAGCATTTT. Protein product: CASSLQKIGTGLGQPQHF.

The CDR3 region is CASSTDSGYTIYF. CDR3 DNA sequence: TGCGCCAGCAGCACCGACAGTGGGTACACCATATATTTT. The rearrangement joins TRBV5-1 to TRBJ1-3, with D possibly matching TRBD1 (5 bases). The CDR3 consists of 13 residues. V was clipped by 4 bases and J by 8 bases, with 13 bases between them. Germline-derived CDR1 and CDR2 are SGHRS and YFSETQ.

The chain combines TRBV28 with TRBJ2-3; D call uncertain. Germline values: CDR1 MDHEN, CDR2 SYDVKM. The CDR3 totals 16 residues. Deletions cut 7 bases from V and 1 base from J, with 18 bases between. CDR3 in DNA: TGTGCCAGCAATCCAACCCTGGGCTGGGGCACAGATACGCAGTATTTT. It yields the protein CASNPTLGWGTDTQYF.

The gene calls are TRBV7-9 and TRBJ2-6; the D gene is possibly TRBD1 (5 bases). Germline V CDR1 and CDR2: SEHNR, FQNEAQ (reference sequence). CDR3 length equals 13 residues. V gave up 1 base and J gave up 8 bases, with 6 bases separating them. CDR3 in DNA: TGTGCCAGCAGCTTAGTGGGGCCCAACGTCCTGACTTTC. It encodes CASSLVGPNVLTF.

This chain connects TRBV5-1 to TRBJ2-5; TRBD2 aligns across 8 bases. The CDR3 totals 14 residues. The ends lost 5 bases at V and 1 base at J; junction bases unmatched: 4. The germline CDR1 and CDR2 sequences are SGHRS and YFSETQ. As DNA, the CDR3 is TGCGCCAGCAGGCCGACTAGCGTCCAAGAGACCCAGTACTTC. This sequence encodes CASRPTSVQETQYF.

The chain links TRBV12-3 or TRBV12-4 to TRBJ2-1, with D unclear. The CDR3 sequence is 11 residues long. The V gene lost 6 bases and the J gene lost 10 bases, with 10 bases spanning the gap. CDR3 amino acids: CASSPHIEQFF. CDR3 in DNA: TGTGCCAGCAGCCCCCACATCGAGCAGTTCTTC.

This clone has just a few counts. The gene calls are TRBV5-1 and TRBJ2-7; 8 nucleotides match TRBD1. CDR1 is SGHRS and CDR2 is YFSETQ in the germline V gene. CDR3 length: 14 amino acids. V was clipped by 4 bases and J by 2 bases; unmatched bases: 5. The CDR3 protein is CASSHTGGAYEQYF. The CDR3 nucleotides read TGCGCCAGCAGCCACACAGGGGGAGCCTACGAGCAGTACTTC.

The chain has TRBV2 and TRBJ2-3, with 8 positions matching TRBD1. Germline values: CDR1 SNHLY, CDR2 FYNNEI. The junction had 7 bases not matched to a gene; V was cut back by 8 bases and J by 3 bases. The CDR3 totals 14 residues. For the CDR3, the DNA is TGTGCCAGCGGTGGACAGGGAGTAACAGATACGCAGTATTTT. This codes for CASGGQGVTDTQYF.

V and J are TRBV27 and TRBJ2-1, with unresolved D. Trimming stripped 3 bases from V and 0 bases from J, with 6 bases between. The germline V gene encodes CDR1 MNHEY and CDR2 SMNVEV (reference sequence). This CDR3 has 14 residues. CDR3 sequence reads: CASSLYSSYNEQFF. The CDR3 bases are TGTGCCAGCAGTTTGTATAGCTCCTACAATGAGCAGTTCTTC.

The chain combines TRBV7-9 with TRBJ1-5; no clear D gene. Trimming pared 5 bases from V and 5 bases from J, leaving 10 bases between. This CDR3 is 13 amino acids long. Germline-derived CDR1 and CDR2 are SEHNR and FQNEAQ (reference sequence). The CDR3 DNA follows: TGTGCCAGCAGCCCGGGAGTGGATCAGCCCCAGCATTTT. It is translated as CASSPGVDQPQHF.

The rearrangement uses TRBV11-2 and TRBJ2-1; 9 bases match TRBD2. Germline CDR1 reads SGHAT; CDR2 reads FQNNGV. Germline trimming cut 5 bases from V and 1 base from J; bases unmatched to any gene: 6. The CDR3 extends over 16 amino acids. CDR3 bases: TGTGCCAGCAGCGGCGGGGGGGAGAAGTCCTACAATGAGCAGTTCTTC. Protein: CASSGGGEKSYNEQFF. The full variable domain, its missing parts supplied by reference TRBV11-2 and TRBJ2-1, is EAGVAQSPRYKIIEKRQSVAFWCNPISGHATLYWYQQILGQGPKLLIQFQNNGVVDDSQLPKDRFSAERLKGVDSTLKIQPAKLEDSAVYLCASSGGGEKSYNEQFFGPGTRLTVL.

The chain uses TRBV7-8 and TRBJ1-2; D may be TRBD1 (6 bases). There are 18 residues in the CDR3. Germline V CDR1 and CDR2: SGHVS, FQNEAQ. Trimming cost V 0 bases and J 4 bases, with 21 bases left between them. The DNA of the CDR3 is TGTGCCAGCAGCTTAGCCCTCAGGGGCCGGTTAACGGGCTATGGCTACACCTTC. This encodes CASSLALRGRLTGYGYTF.

The chain links TRBV2 to TRBJ2-1; D might be TRBD1 (5 bases). CDR3 length equals 12 residues. With 5 bases removed from V and 13 bases from J, the gap between germline ends came to 15 bases. Germline V gene data show CDR1 as SNHLY and CDR2 as FYNNEI. CDR3 sequence: CASSNVQGTQFF. The CDR3 DNA is TGTGCCAGCAGTAACGTTCAGGGAACCCAGTTCTTC.

The chain combines TRBV3-1 (or the pseudogene TRBV3-2) with TRBJ2-4; perhaps TRBD1 as D (6 bases). The CDR3 has 16 amino acids. V lost 2 bases and J lost 1, with 12 bases in between. Germline CDR1 LGHDT, CDR2 YNNKEL (reference sequence). The CDR3 sequence: CASSQHQGQAKNIQYF. CDR3 coding DNA: TGTGCCAGCAGCCAACATCAGGGGCAGGCCAAAAACATTCAGTACTTC.

The chain carries TRBV5-1 and TRBJ2-7; tentatively, D is TRBD2 (7 bases). V lost 3 bases and J 5 bases, leaving 21 bases between the germline ends. This CDR3 contains 16 residues. Germline CDR1 SGHRS, CDR2 YFSETQ. The CDR3 reads CASSSGGTGRSDEQYF. Written as DNA, the CDR3 is TGCGCCAGCAGCTCGGGGGGTACAGGGAGGAGCGACGAGCAGTACTTC.

This clone showed up many times. J is TRBJ2-1 and V is TRBV7-9, with 7 bases that match TRBD2. CDR1 and CDR2 (germline): SEHNR, FQNEAQ (reference sequence). The CDR3 runs 15 residues. The trim removed 5 bases at V and 5 bases at J, leaving 9 bases unmatched. CDR3 region: CASSPSGGPNNEQFF. The CDR3 nucleotides read TGTGCCAGCAGCCCCTCGGGAGGACCAAACAATGAGCAGTTCTTC.

The CDR3 sequence is CASSLDGTGTYGYTF. The CDR3 DNA follows: TGTGCCAGCAGCTTAGATGGGACAGGAACATATGGCTACACCTTC. This chain links TRBV7-2 with TRBJ1-2, with TRBD1 identical over 8 bases. In germline, CDR1 is SGHTA, CDR2 FQGNSA. V trimming: 1 base; J trimming: 5 bases; junction bases outside the gene matches: 6. This CDR3 contains 15 residues. The full variable domain, its missing parts supplied by reference TRBV7-2 and TRBJ1-2, is GAGVSQSPSNKVTEKGKDVELRCDPISGHTALYWYRQSLGQGLEFLIYFQGNSAPDKSGLPSDRFSAERTGGSVSTLTIQRTQQEDSAVYLCASSLDGTGTYGYTFGSGTRLTVV.

This chain links TRBV19 with TRBJ1-1; no clear D gene. The CDR3 extends over 14 amino acids. CDR1 is LNHDA, CDR2 SQIVND, per germline (reference sequence). The ends were cut back, 2 bases at V and 2 bases at J, with 9 bases in the middle. The CDR3 region has the DNA TGTGCCAGTAGTATACAGGACTATAACACTGAAGCTTTCTTT. Protein product: CASSIQDYNTEAFF. The full variable domain, completed using reference TRBV19 and TRBJ1-1, is DGGITQSPKYLFRKEGQNVTLSCEQNLNHDAMYWYRQDPGQGLRLIYYSQIVNDFQKGDIAEGYSVSREKKESFPLTVTSAQKNPTAFYLCASSIQDYNTEAFFGQGTRLTVV.

The V call is TRBV5-6, the J call TRBJ2-1; maybe TRBD1 (5 bases). This CDR3 region has 14 residues. Per germline, CDR1 SGHDT and CDR2 YYEEEE. The V gene lost 6 bases and the J gene lost 7 bases, with 17 bases spanning the gap. The CDR3 spells CASTTVGLWNEQFF. The CDR3 coding sequence is TGTGCCAGCACCACTGTGGGGCTTTGGAATGAGCAGTTCTTC.

J is TRBJ1-2 and V is TRBV19; perhaps TRBD1 as D (6 bases). With 6 bases removed from V and 3 bases from J, the gap between germline ends came to 17 bases. CDR3 length equals 15 residues. Germline loops: CDR1 LNHDA, CDR2 SQIVND (reference sequence). This CDR3 is CASSPREGVYYGYTF. CDR3 nucleotide sequence: TGTGCCAGTAGCCCCCGGGAGGGGGTGTACTATGGCTACACCTTC.

The chain is built from TRBV12-5 and TRBJ1-5, with TRBD1 matching 7 bases. V lost 1 base, J lost 2 bases, and 11 bases stayed unmatched. The length of the CDR3 is 18 residues. CDR1 is LGHNT and CDR2 is FRNRAP in the germline V gene. The CDR3 DNA reads TGTGCTAGTGGTTTGGATTGGGACCCTGACAGGGGCAATCAGCCCCAGCATTTT. Its protein product is CASGLDWDPDRGNQPQHF. Together with reference TRBV12-5 and TRBJ1-5, the CDR3 gives the full variable domain: DARVTQTPRHKVTEMGQEVTMRCQPILGHNTVFWYRQTMMQGLELLAYFRNRAPLDDSGMPKDRFSAEMPDATLATLKIQPSEPRDSAVYFCASGLDWDPDRGNQPQHFGDGTRLSIL.

This clone appeared once. The chain employs TRBV5-5 and TRBJ2-2; D is perhaps TRBD1 (6 bases). There are 15 residues in the CDR3. Between the trimmed V and J ends, which lost 4 bases and 5 bases, there was a span of 15 bases. The V gene's germline CDR1 is SGHKS and CDR2 YYEKEE (reference sequence). The CDR3 loop is CASSAAAGVTGELFF. CDR3 in DNA: TGTGCCAGCAGCGCGGCTGCAGGGGTGACCGGGGAGCTGTTTTTT.

V is TRBV6-5 and J is TRBJ1-5; 8 nucleotides align to TRBD1. From germline, CDR1 is MNHEY and CDR2 SVGAGI. This CDR3 is 14 amino acids long. Trimming removed 6 bases from V and 2 bases from J; junction bases left unmatched: 3. The CDR3 loop reads CASSPDRGNQPQHF. The CDR3 region has the DNA TGTGCCAGCAGCCCGGACAGGGGCAATCAGCCCCAGCATTTT.

This clone was seen only once. The chain employs TRBV7-3 and TRBJ2-3; 9 positions agree with TRBD2. Germline CDR1 is SGHTA and CDR2 is FQGTGA. V lost 7 bases to trimming and J lost 1 base; unmatched junction nucleotides: 3. This CDR3 has 14 amino acids. The CDR3 sequence is CASMASGGTDTQYF. The CDR3 coding sequence is TGTGCCAGCATGGCTAGCGGGGGCACAGATACGCAGTATTTT.

In its sample, this clone was seen a few times. The rearrangement links TRBV7-9 to TRBJ2-6; no definite D call. CDR1 and CDR2 (germline): SEHNR, FQNEAQ (reference sequence). The V end lost 3 bases, the J end lost 2 bases, and 17 bases lay between the germline ends. The CDR3 is 18 residues long. The CDR3 reads CASSFLGVTLAGANVLTF. CDR3 nucleotides: TGTGCCAGCAGCTTCTTAGGAGTCACCCTTGCTGGGGCCAACGTCCTGACTTTC.